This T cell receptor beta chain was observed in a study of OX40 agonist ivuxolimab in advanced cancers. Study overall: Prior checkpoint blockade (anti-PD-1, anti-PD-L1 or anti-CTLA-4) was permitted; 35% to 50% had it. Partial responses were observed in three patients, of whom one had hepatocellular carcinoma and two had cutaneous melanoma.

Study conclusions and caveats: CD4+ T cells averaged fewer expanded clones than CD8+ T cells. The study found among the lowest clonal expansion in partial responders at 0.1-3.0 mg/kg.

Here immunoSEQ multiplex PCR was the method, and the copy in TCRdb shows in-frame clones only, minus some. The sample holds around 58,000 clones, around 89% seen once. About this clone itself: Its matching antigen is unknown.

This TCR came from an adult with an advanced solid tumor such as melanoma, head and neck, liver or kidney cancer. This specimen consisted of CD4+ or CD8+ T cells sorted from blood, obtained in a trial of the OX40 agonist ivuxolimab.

CDR3 sequence reads: CASSYLGGYEQYF. DNA for the CDR3: TGTGCCAGCAGTTACTTAGGGGGATACGAGCAGTACTTC. J is TRBJ2-7 and V is TRBV6-5; D may be TRBD1 (6 bases). The germline V and J ends were trimmed by 1 base and 4 bases, with 8 bases remaining between them. Germline-derived CDR1 and CDR2 are MNHEY and SVGAGI. The CDR3 is 13 amino acids.